The 27 T cell receptor beta chains reported below all come from one sample, sequenced in a study of blood T cell repertoires in COVID-19. The table came from immunoSEQ multiplex PCR; TCRdb's copy has only in-frame clones and leaves some out. The repertoire holds fewer than 90,000 clones, with roughly four fifths as singletons. Sequencing input: peripheral blood. These receptors all stem from a man between 65 and 85 years old with acute or convalescent COVID-19.

This clone was counted only a few times. The chain combines TRBV6-5 with TRBJ2-2; D is possibly TRBD1 (6 bases). This CDR3 is 15 amino acids long. Trimming took off 0 bases at V and 1 base at J, with 6 bases between the two ends. Germline V lookup: CDR1 MNHEY, CDR2 SVGAGI. CDR3 nucleotide sequence: TGTGCCAGCAGTTACTCGGGACAGAACACCGGGGAGCTGTTTTTT. Protein product: CASSYSGQNTGELFF.

V gene TRBV7-9 combines with J gene TRBJ2-1; D uncertain. This CDR3 spans 14 amino acids. Germline values: CDR1 SEHNR, CDR2 FQNEAQ (reference sequence). V was shortened by 3 bases and J by 6 bases, with 12 bases between the two germline ends. The CDR3 coding sequence is TGTGCCAGCAGCTTCGCAGGTTTAGGCAATGAGCAGTTCTTC. It yields the protein CASSFAGLGNEQFF.

The V and J genes are TRBV29-1 and TRBJ2-7; D call uncertain. V lost 5 bases and J lost 0, with 8 bases in between. This CDR3 contains 12 residues. Germline V lookup: CDR1 SQVTM, CDR2 ANQGSEA. CDR3 residues: CSVQQSSYEQYF. CDR3 bases: TGCAGCGTTCAACAGAGCTCCTACGAGCAGTACTTC.

This chain joins TRBV7-9 and TRBJ1-1, with D possibly matching TRBD1 (5 bases). Germline lookup yields CDR1 SEHNR and CDR2 FQNEAQ (reference sequence). The CDR3 sequence is 14 residues long. Trimming stripped 4 bases from V and 1 base from J, with 10 bases between. The CDR3 sequence is CASSWTRSNTEAFF. CDR3 in DNA: TGTGCCAGCAGCTGGACACGGTCGAACACTGAAGCTTTCTTT.

The J gene is TRBJ1-1, the V gene TRBV5-6, with D perhaps matching TRBD1 (5 bases). CDR3 length: 14 amino acids. The V end lost 0 bases, the J end lost 5 bases, and 11 bases lay between the germline ends. Per germline, CDR1 SGHDT and CDR2 YYEEEE. The CDR3 coding sequence is TGTGCCAGCAGCTTGGCCTGGGGGGAGACTGAAGCTTTCTTT. Amino acid sequence: CASSLAWGETEAFF.

The rearrangement links TRBV19 to TRBJ2-1, with 14 bases aligning to TRBD2. CDR1 LNHDA and CDR2 SQIVND come from the germline V gene (reference sequence). Trimming cost V 5 bases and J 10 bases; bases outside gene matches: 19. The CDR3 runs 19 residues. The CDR3 loop reads CASSPQLGGTSGSGVEQFF. CDR3 nucleotides: TGTGCCAGTAGTCCCCAATTGGGAGGGACTAGCGGGAGTGGAGTAGAGCAGTTCTTC. Full variable domain (rest looked up from reference TRBV19 and TRBJ2-1): DGGITQSPKYLFRKEGQNVTLSCEQNLNHDAMYWYRQDPGQGLRLIYYSQIVNDFQKGDIAEGYSVSREKKESFPLTVTSAQKNPTAFYLCASSPQLGGTSGSGVEQFFGPGTRLTVL.

This clone was detected only a few times. This rearrangement joins TRBV2 to TRBJ1-2, with D possibly matching TRBD1 (5 bases). The V end lost 5 bases, the J end lost 1 base, and 8 bases lay between the germline ends. From germline, CDR1 is SNHLY and CDR2 FYNNEI. The CDR3 length is 13 residues. The CDR3 loop reads CASSRGNNYGYTF. CDR3 sequence (DNA): TGTGCCAGCAGTAGGGGCAATAACTATGGCTACACCTTC.

This chain connects TRBV9 to TRBJ1-2; D perhaps matches TRBD1 (5 bases). V lost 0 bases, J lost 8 bases, and 11 bases lay in between. This CDR3 is 13 amino acids long. CDR1 is SGDLS and CDR2 is YYNGEE in the germline V gene. The CDR3 protein is CASSVDQGGGYTF. DNA for the CDR3: TGTGCCAGCAGCGTAGATCAGGGTGGAGGCTACACCTTC.

A single count supports this clone. This chain's CDR3 is CAISASQLRLASPLHF. DNA of the CDR3: TGTGCCATCAGCGCATCCCAACTACGACTCGCTTCACCCCTCCACTTT. The chain uses TRBV10-3 and TRBJ1-6; D gene uncertain. Per the germline V gene, CDR1 is ENHRY and CDR2 is SYGVKD. The CDR3 loop spans 16 amino acids. V was trimmed by 6 bases and J by 9 bases, leaving 21 bases between them.

The chain links TRBV7-2 to TRBJ2-2; 7 bases match TRBD1. The CDR3 is made up of 12 amino acids. CDR1 is SGHTA, CDR2 FQGNSA, per germline. V gave up 8 bases and J gave up 6 bases; unmatched junction bases: 3. CDR3 protein: CASGTGAGELFF. The CDR3 DNA follows: TGTGCCAGCGGAACAGGGGCCGGGGAGCTGTTTTTT.

This rearrangement joins TRBV28 to TRBJ2-5, with D possibly matching TRBD2 (6 bases). The CDR3 runs to 12 residues. Germline V lookup: CDR1 MDHEN, CDR2 SYDVKM. The V end was cut by 5 bases, the J end by 8 bases, with 12 bases between. The CDR3: CASSRLGTTQYF. The CDR3 region has the DNA TGTGCCAGCAGTCGTCTCGGGACTACCCAGTACTTC.

V is TRBV3-1 (or the pseudogene TRBV3-2) and J is TRBJ1-2; 8 positions agree with TRBD1. There are 14 residues in the CDR3. With 3 bases clipped from V and 7 bases from J, the junction kept 7 bases outside the gene matches. The V gene's germline CDR1 is LGHDT and CDR2 YNNKEL (reference sequence). The CDR3 protein is CASSQAGRGPGYTF. The CDR3 bases are TGTGCCAGCAGCCAGGCGGGCAGGGGGCCTGGCTACACCTTC.

The chain uses TRBV10-2 and TRBJ2-1; 7 nucleotides align to TRBD2. J was trimmed by 9 bases and V by 7 bases; bases with no gene match: 6. There are 12 residues in the CDR3. The V gene's germline CDR1 is WSHSY and CDR2 SAAADI. The CDR3 region is CASIAPSGEQFF. Written as DNA, the CDR3 is TGCGCCAGCATCGCCCCTAGCGGTGAGCAGTTCTTC.

The chain is built from TRBV2 and TRBJ2-5; D not certain. CDR3 size: 16 residues. V gave up 3 bases and J gave up 5 bases, with 19 bases separating them. The V gene's germline CDR1 is SNHLY and CDR2 FYNNEI. The CDR3 loop is CASSEQGPQIGETQYF. Here the CDR3 DNA reads TGTGCCAGCAGTGAGCAAGGCCCCCAAATCGGGGAGACCCAGTACTTC.

The rearrangement joins TRBV6-4 to TRBJ2-3; 8 bases agree with TRBD2. The CDR3 is 15 amino acids. The ends lost 6 bases at V and 6 bases at J; junction bases unmatched: 11. In germline, CDR1 is MRHNA, CDR2 SNTAGT. CDR3 amino acids: CASSLDSSGGDTQYF. The CDR3 DNA is TGTGCCAGCAGCCTCGACTCCTCGGGGGGGGATACGCAGTATTTT.

V usage is TRBV19 and J usage is TRBJ2-1; a weak D match, TRBD2 (5 bases). Germline CDR1 is LNHDA and CDR2 is SQIVND (reference sequence). The CDR3 is made up of 16 amino acids. V was clipped by 0 bases and J by 7 bases, with 16 bases between them. In nucleotides, the CDR3 is TGTGCCAGTAGTATAGATCGAGCGGTGAATGGGAATGAGCAGTTCTTC. Its translation: CASSIDRAVNGNEQFF.

The chain links TRBV7-8 to TRBJ2-5, with TRBD1 matching over 9 bases. V trimming: 2 bases; J trimming: 4 bases; junction bases outside the gene matches: 5. The CDR3 covers 15 residues. CDR1 SGHVS and CDR2 FQNEAQ come from the germline V gene. The chain's CDR3 is CASSLIGTGRETQYF. The CDR3 DNA follows: TGTGCCAGCAGCTTAATAGGGACAGGGCGAGAGACCCAGTACTTC.

This clone appeared a single time. The J gene is TRBJ1-4, the V gene TRBV27; D is uncertain. The ends were cut back, 6 bases at V and 0 bases at J, with 11 bases in the middle. The germline CDR1 and CDR2 sequences are MNHEY and SMNVEV (reference sequence). The CDR3 runs to 15 residues. The CDR3 region is CASSGELTTNEKLFF. The DNA for the CDR3 is TGTGCCAGCAGCGGGGAACTCACAACTAATGAAAAACTGTTTTTT.

This clone has only a few counts. This chain links TRBV5-4 with TRBJ2-7, with D perhaps TRBD2 (5 bases). The germline gives CDR1 SGHNT, CDR2 YYREEE (reference sequence). The CDR3 runs 13 residues. Trimming took off 9 bases at V and 2 bases at J, with 15 bases between the two ends. In nucleotides, the CDR3 is TGTGCCACCCTGCCCGACGGGGCCTACGAGCAGTACTTC. Protein: CATLPDGAYEQYF.

This clone has a single count. V usage is TRBV5-1 and J usage is TRBJ2-5; TRBD1 is a possible D gene (6 bases). CDR1 is SGHRS and CDR2 is YFSETQ in the germline V gene. This CDR3 is built from 14 residues. Trimming left V 4 bases short and J 4 bases short, with 14 bases between. CDR3: CASSTGHRGETQYF. In DNA, the CDR3 is TGCGCCAGCAGCACGGGACACCGGGGAGAGACCCAGTACTTC.

This clone was seen just once. This sequence joins TRBV3-1 (or the pseudogene TRBV3-2) and TRBJ2-7, with D tentatively TRBD2 (5 bases). The CDR3 extends over 14 amino acids. Per germline, CDR1 LGHDT and CDR2 YNNKEL (reference sequence). The ends were cut back, 0 bases at V and 7 bases at J, with 13 bases in the middle. DNA of the CDR3: TGTGCCAGCAGCCAAGAGGTCTTTCCGGGGGAGCAGTACTTC. This sequence encodes CASSQEVFPGEQYF.

This clone was recorded a few times. The chain joins TRBV18 to TRBJ2-2, with unresolved D. In germline, CDR1 is KGHSH, CDR2 LQKENI. V was shortened by 1 base and J by 2 bases, with 8 bases between the two germline ends. This CDR3 region has 15 residues. For the CDR3, the DNA is TGTGCCAGCTCACCACGGCCCCAAAACACCGGGGAGCTGTTTTTT. Encoded protein: CASSPRPQNTGELFF. Complete variable domain (other parts from reference TRBV18 and TRBJ2-2): NAGVMQNPRHLVRRRGQEARLRCSPMKGHSHVYWYRQLPEEGLKFMVYLQKENIIDESGMPKERFSAEFPKEGPSILRIQQVVRGDSAAYFCASSPRPQNTGELFFGEGSRLTVL.

This clone occurred once. The chain recombines TRBV3-1 (or the pseudogene TRBV3-2) with TRBJ2-5; 7 bases are shared with TRBD2. The CDR3 contains 18 residues. Per the germline V gene, CDR1 is LGHDT and CDR2 is YNNKEL (reference sequence). After removal of 2 bases from V and 5 bases from J, the junction contained 17 bases not matched to a gene. The CDR3 DNA is TGTGCCAGCAGCCAACGGGCTGCCGGCGGGAGTAGGCGCGAGACCCAGTACTTC. Translated: CASSQRAAGGSRRETQYF.

The chain couples TRBV21-1 to TRBJ1-5; the table assigns TRBD1, which was not confirmed against the DNA. TRBV21-1 is deemed a pseudogene. This CDR3 contains 18 residues. CDR3 sequence (DNA): TGTGCCAGCAGCAAACTAGAAGCGACAGATAATAGCAATCAGCCCCAGCATTTT. Translating gives CASSKLEATDNSNQPQHF.

The chain carries TRBV18 and TRBJ2-7, with a tentative D call TRBD2 (7 bases). V was trimmed by 2 bases and J by 7 bases, leaving 15 bases between them. There are 14 residues in the CDR3. Germline CDR1 reads KGHSH; CDR2 reads LQKENI. The CDR3 coding sequence is TGTGCCAGCTCACCAGCGGGGGCGCTCGGTGAGCAGTACTTC. Translated: CASSPAGALGEQYF.

V gene TRBV6-4 combines with J gene TRBJ2-1, with TRBD2 identical over 11 bases. The CDR3 sequence is 15 residues long. V trimming: 6 bases; J trimming: 5 bases; junction bases outside the gene matches: 6. From germline, CDR1 is MRHNA and CDR2 SNTAGT. CDR3 amino acids: CASSPQTSGNNEQFF. The CDR3 DNA follows: TGTGCCAGCAGCCCACAGACTAGCGGGAACAATGAGCAGTTCTTC.

The chain couples TRBV5-4 to TRBJ1-2; D is possibly TRBD1 (6 bases). Trimming removed 2 bases from V and 1 base from J, with 18 bases in between. The germline CDR1 and CDR2 sequences are SGHNT and YYREEE (reference sequence). This CDR3 has 17 amino acids. Here the CDR3 DNA reads TGTGCCAGCAGCTTTCCTCAGGGGAAACTTATTAACTATGGCTACACCTTC. Translated: CASSFPQGKLINYGYTF.